The 17 T cell receptor beta chains given below trace back to one sample, sequenced in a study of neurological immune-mediated disorders. TCRdb re-derived calls from the 5' RACE reads in MiXCR, one entry per CDR3 protein. The sample carries some 43,000 distinct CDR3 sequences, over 9.5% recorded once. Time point given: longitudinal time-point 3. The source material was PBMCs. Receptors originate from a male donor with HTLV-1-associated myelopathy (HAM/TSP).

This clonotype appeared a few times. The genes are TRBV27 and TRBJ1-5, with TRBD1 matching 8 bases. Germline values: CDR1 MNHEY, CDR2 SMNVEV (reference sequence). The trim removed 4 bases at V and 7 bases at J, leaving 6 bases unmatched. The CDR3 spans 14 residues. CDR3 coding DNA: TGTGCCAGCAGTTCCACAGGGGGACGCCAGCCCCAGCATTTT. It translates to CASSSTGGRQPQHF.

Regarding this clonotype: A much more abundant neighbour one base away suggests this may be a read error. The V gene is TRBV12-3 or TRBV12-4, the J gene TRBJ1-6; D is unclear. This CDR3 contains 11 residues. Trimming left V 10 bases short and J 7 bases short, with 8 bases between. CDR3 region: CAISLNSPLHF. Written as DNA, the CDR3 is TGTGCCATCAGCTTAAATTCACCCCTCCACTTT.

Ten or more counts support this clonotype. The chain uses TRBV5-1 and TRBJ2-3; 8 bases line up with TRBD2. Germline values: CDR1 SGHRS, CDR2 YFSETQ. With 4 bases clipped from V and 2 bases from J, the junction kept 6 bases outside the gene matches. CDR3 size: 15 residues. The CDR3 DNA reads TGCGCCAGCAGCCCCCGGGGGGGAGCCACAGATACGCAGTATTTT. Protein sequence: CASSPRGGATDTQYF.

Many counts were recorded for this clonotype. The CDR3: CASSFEATNEKLFF. The CDR3 coding sequence is TGTGCCAGCAGTTTCGAGGCAACTAATGAAAAACTGTTTTTT. The genes are TRBV12-3 or TRBV12-4 and TRBJ1-4; D is ambiguous. This CDR3 comprises 14 residues. Between the trimmed V and J ends, which lost 3 bases and 0 bases, there was a span of 5 bases.

This clonotype was counted ten times or more. The chain uses TRBV28 and TRBJ2-5; D gene uncertain. Per germline, CDR1 MDHEN and CDR2 SYDVKM. Trimming took 3 bases from V and 10 from J, leaving 12 bases between them. The CDR3 has 12 residues. CDR3: CASSFERIGQYF. CDR3 DNA sequence: TGTGCCAGCAGTTTCGAGAGGATTGGCCAGTACTTC.

This clonotype was detected ten times or more. The rearrangement uses TRBV20-1 and TRBJ1-1, with D uncertain. V was pared by 3 bases and J by 4 bases, with 12 bases between. There are 13 residues in the CDR3. The germline CDR1 and CDR2 sequences are DFQATT and SNEGSKA (reference sequence). CDR3 sequence reads: CSARSGEGTEAFF. The CDR3, as DNA: TGCAGTGCTAGGAGCGGGGAAGGCACTGAAGCTTTCTTT.

This clonotype has at least ten counts. This chain joins TRBV20-1 and TRBJ2-3; 8 bases line up with TRBD2. Losses at the gene ends were 6 bases for V and 3 bases for J; bases not matched to a gene: 8. CDR3 length equals 14 residues. Per the germline V gene, CDR1 is DFQATT and CDR2 is SNEGSKA (reference sequence). Here the CDR3 DNA reads TGCAGTGCCGGGTCGCGGGGGGCTACAGATACGCAGTATTTT. As protein: CSAGSRGATDTQYF.

This clonotype was recorded a few times. The chain joins TRBV7-2 to TRBJ1-5; no definite D call. V was pared by 1 base and J by 3 bases, with 16 bases between. There are 17 residues in the CDR3. The germline gives CDR1 SGHTA, CDR2 FQGNSA. The CDR3 loop is CASSLGRIKEYNQPQHF. The CDR3 DNA follows: TGTGCCAGCAGCTTAGGCAGAATCAAGGAGTACAATCAGCCCCAGCATTTT.

This clonotype was observed many times. The chain is built from TRBV6-6 and TRBJ2-1, with D perhaps TRBD1 or TRBD2 (5 bases each). V was clipped by 6 bases and J by 0 bases, with 12 bases between them. The CDR3 consists of 15 residues. CDR1 and CDR2 (germline): MNHNY, SVGAGI (reference sequence). The CDR3 DNA follows: TGTGCCAGCAGCCCGGGACCCACCTCCTACAATGAGCAGTTCTTC. Translating it yields CASSPGPTSYNEQFF.

In this sample, this clonotype is medium-sized. This chain joins TRBV20-1 and TRBJ2-5; 10 nucleotides align to TRBD2. J was trimmed by 5 bases and V by 0 bases; bases with no gene match: 9. Germline V CDR1 and CDR2: DFQATT, SNEGSKA (reference sequence). The CDR3 sequence is 16 residues long. The CDR3 nucleotides read TGCAGTGCTAGAGATTTACTAGCGGGGAGTGTGGAGACCCAGTACTTC. Residues: CSARDLLAGSVETQYF.

This clonotype has ten or more counts. The rearrangement links TRBV4-1 to TRBJ2-7; 9 bases align to TRBD2. CDR3 length: 15 residues. Germline values: CDR1 MGHRA, CDR2 YSYEKL. J lost 2 bases, V lost 4 bases, and 6 bases had no gene match. The CDR3 coding sequence is TGCGCCAGCAGCCCTGGACTAGCGAGAACCTACGAGCAGTACTTC. As protein: CASSPGLARTYEQYF.

This clonotype was seen repeatedly, ten times or more. This chain connects TRBV9 to TRBJ2-3; 7 bases are a match to TRBD2. V lost 4 bases and J lost 5; bases outside the gene matches: 7. This CDR3 has 14 residues. The V gene's germline CDR1 is SGDLS and CDR2 YYNGEE. CDR3 sequence reads: CASSLVPGGDTQYF. CDR3 sequence (DNA): TGTGCCAGCAGCCTGGTCCCGGGGGGAGATACGCAGTATTTT.

Many counts were recorded for this clonotype. The gene calls are TRBV7-2 and TRBJ2-1; 9 bases agree with TRBD2. This CDR3 spans 17 amino acids. Trimming took 4 bases from V and 0 from J; bases not matched to a gene: 7. The germline gives CDR1 SGHTA, CDR2 FQGNSA. The CDR3 coding sequence is TGTGCCAGCAGCTCGCTAGCGGGGCAGCGCTCCTACAATGAGCAGTTCTTC. It encodes CASSSLAGQRSYNEQFF.

This clonotype was found many times. The chain uses TRBV20-1 and TRBJ2-1; maybe TRBD1 (5 bases). This CDR3 is 14 amino acids long. With 1 base removed from V and 8 bases from J, the gap between germline ends came to 15 bases. Germline CDR1 is DFQATT and CDR2 is SNEGSKA (reference sequence). The CDR3 DNA reads TGCAGTGCTAGAGCTTCACTCAGGGCGGATGAGCAGTTCTTC. Its translation is CSARASLRADEQFF.

In this sample, this clonotype turned up many times. V is TRBV29-1 and J is TRBJ1-5; D call uncertain. V gave up 6 bases and J gave up 0 bases, with 9 bases separating them. The V gene's germline CDR1 is SQVTM and CDR2 ANQGSEA. The CDR3 has 13 amino acids. CDR3 DNA sequence: TGCAGCGTGCGGGCAGATAGCAATCAGCCCCAGCATTTT. Its translation: CSVRADSNQPQHF.

This clonotype was recorded many times. The chain is built from TRBV5-1 and TRBJ2-7; a weak D match, TRBD1 (6 bases). This CDR3 spans 15 amino acids. Germline V gene data show CDR1 as SGHRS and CDR2 as YFSETQ. Trimming pared 1 base from V and 3 bases from J, leaving 14 bases between. CDR3: CASSLLPRDNYEQYF. DNA for the CDR3: TGCGCCAGCAGCTTGCTCCCCCGGGACAACTACGAGCAGTACTTC.

The table lists this clonotype with many counts. The chain has TRBV7-9 and TRBJ2-3; D uncertain. The V gene lost 7 bases and the J gene lost 2 bases, with 4 bases spanning the gap. This CDR3 spans 11 amino acids. In germline, CDR1 is SEHNR, CDR2 FQNEAQ (reference sequence). The CDR3 sequence is CASTHTDTQYF. As DNA, the CDR3 is TGTGCCAGCACCCACACAGATACGCAGTATTTT.